These 24 T cell receptor beta chains share one sample of origin, sequenced in a study of T cell responses to AZD1222 COVID-19 vaccine. Only in-frame clones appear in the TCRdb table, and some are missing; sequencing was by immunoSEQ multiplex PCR. The sample lists over 85,000 clones; less than 90% were seen once. Sequenced here: peripheral blood, sampled on day 0 of AZD1222 vaccination. The source is an adult in good health.

The J gene is TRBJ2-7, the V gene TRBV18; the match to TRBD1 covers 11 bases. V was clipped by 3 bases and J by 5 bases; unmatched bases: 3. CDR3 length equals 14 residues. The germline V gene has CDR1 KGHSH and CDR2 LQKENI. The CDR3 DNA follows: TGTGCCAGCTCACCGGACAGGGGGCTAAACGAGCAGTACTTC. Residues: CASSPDRGLNEQYF.

The chain has TRBV27 and TRBJ2-1; 11 bases fit TRBD1. The V segment lost 4 bases and the J segment 7 bases; nucleotides outside the gene matches: 6. The CDR3 spans 15 residues. Germline assignment: CDR1 MNHEY and CDR2 SMNVEV (reference sequence). In DNA form, the CDR3 reads TGTGCCAGCAGTTCCCGGGACAGGGGGAGGAATGAGCAGTTCTTC. Its protein product is CASSSRDRGRNEQFF.

The V gene is TRBV7-6, the J gene TRBJ2-2, with a weak D call TRBD2 (6 bases). Trimming removed 4 bases at V and 3 bases at J, with 18 bases between. The CDR3 is 17 residues long. Per the germline V gene, CDR1 is SGHVS and CDR2 is FNYEAQ. The CDR3 is CASSSSMVSGDTGELFF. The CDR3 DNA reads TGTGCCAGCAGCTCCTCGATGGTTAGCGGCGACACCGGGGAGCTGTTTTTT.

V is TRBV27 and J is TRBJ1-2; 7 bases are shared with TRBD1. Germline V gene lookup returns CDR1 MNHEY and CDR2 SMNVEV (reference sequence). The J segment lost 3 bases and the V segment lost 4 bases, leaving 11 bases of the junction unmatched. The CDR3 consists of 16 residues. CDR3 bases: TGTGCCAGCAGTTCCAATCCCACCCAGGGGGACTATGGCTACACCTTC. Protein sequence: CASSSNPTQGDYGYTF.

The chain is built from TRBV9 and TRBJ2-7; possible D gene TRBD2, 5 bases. Between the trimmed V and J ends, which lost 3 bases and 9 bases, there was a span of 13 bases. Germline V gene sequence: CDR1 SGDLS, CDR2 YYNGEE. The CDR3 consists of 12 residues. The CDR3 loop is CASSAGSPRQYF. Written as DNA, the CDR3 is TGTGCCAGCAGCGCGGGGTCTCCAAGGCAGTACTTC.

The chain recombines TRBV5-1 with TRBJ1-2, with 8 positions matching TRBD1. CDR1 and CDR2 from the germline V gene are SGHRS and YFSETQ. The CDR3 is made up of 17 amino acids. The ends lost 0 bases at V and 8 bases at J; junction bases unmatched: 15. In DNA, the CDR3 is TGCGCCAGCAGCTTGGGGGACAGGAGTCATAGTGGCCCCGGCTACACCTTC. Amino acids: CASSLGDRSHSGPGYTF.

V gene TRBV27 combines with J gene TRBJ1-6; no reliable D call. Germline CDR1 reads MNHEY; CDR2 reads SMNVEV (reference sequence). V lost 1 base and J 0 bases, leaving 10 bases between the germline ends. The CDR3 has 17 residues. The CDR3 is CASSLFIESSYNSPLHF. The CDR3 bases are TGTGCCAGCAGTTTATTCATCGAAAGCTCCTATAATTCACCCCTCCACTTT.

The DNA of the CDR3 is TGTGCCAGCACCCCGGGACGGAACTATGGCTACACCTTC. Its translation is CASTPGRNYGYTF. This chain links TRBV6-5 with TRBJ1-2, with D possibly TRBD1 on 5 matching bases. The V and J ends lost 7 bases and 2 bases respectively, with 11 bases between them. The CDR3 length is 13 residues. Germline V gene sequence: CDR1 MNHEY, CDR2 SVGAGI.

The rearrangement uses TRBV5-1 and TRBJ1-2; possible D gene TRBD1, 5 bases. V lost 4 bases to trimming and J lost 1 base, with 17 bases between them. The CDR3 has 16 residues. Per germline, CDR1 SGHRS and CDR2 YFSETQ. The CDR3 sequence is CASSRDSNLNNYGYTF. Here the CDR3 DNA reads TGCGCCAGCAGCAGAGACAGCAATCTTAATAACTATGGCTACACCTTC.

The chain has TRBV6-5 and TRBJ1-2; tentatively, D is TRBD1 (5 bases). Germline CDR1 MNHEY, CDR2 SVGAGI. V shed 6 bases and J shed 0 bases, with 11 bases lying between them. The CDR3 length is 14 residues. DNA of the CDR3: TGTGCCAGCAGCCTTCGACAGACTAACTATGGCTACACCTTC. Its protein is CASSLRQTNYGYTF.

The V and J genes are TRBV19 and TRBJ2-7; tentatively, D is TRBD1 or TRBD2 (6 bases each). The CDR3 spans 16 residues. The germline V and J ends were trimmed by 4 bases and 0 bases, with 16 bases remaining between them. Per germline, CDR1 LNHDA and CDR2 SQIVND (reference sequence). This chain's CDR3 is CASSTMGGPGSYEQYF. The CDR3 DNA reads TGTGCCAGTAGTACGATGGGGGGCCCAGGCTCCTACGAGCAGTACTTC.

The rearrangement links TRBV18 to TRBJ1-3; D call uncertain. Trimming removed 1 base from V and 1 base from J, with 17 bases in between. Germline V gene lookup returns CDR1 KGHSH and CDR2 LQKENI. The CDR3 extends over 18 amino acids. The CDR3 spells CASSPLPGVTKSGNTIYF. CDR3 bases: TGTGCCAGCTCACCACTTCCCGGGGTCACGAAGTCTGGAAACACCATATATTTT.

The rearrangement uses TRBV7-8 and TRBJ1-1; TRBD1 matches at 9 bases. The CDR3 runs to 13 residues. V trimming: 5 bases; J trimming: 8 bases; junction bases outside the gene matches: 6. The germline CDR1 and CDR2 sequences are SGHVS and FQNEAQ. In DNA, the CDR3 is TGTGCCAGCAGCGGCGCCGGACAGGGGGAAGCTTTCTTT. Translation: CASSGAGQGEAFF.

The V and J genes are TRBV6-5 and TRBJ2-7; tentative D call: TRBD2 (6 bases). Germline lookup yields CDR1 MNHEY and CDR2 SVGAGI. The V end was cut by 5 bases, the J end by 3 bases, with 14 bases between. The CDR3 runs to 14 residues. The CDR3 here is CASSPGLINYEQYF. In nucleotides, the CDR3 is TGTGCCAGCAGTCCGGGACTGATTAACTACGAGCAGTACTTC.

V gene TRBV6-1 combines with J gene TRBJ2-2, with D perhaps matching TRBD1 or TRBD2 (6 bases each). This CDR3 comprises 17 residues. Germline assignment: CDR1 MNHNS and CDR2 SASEGT. The V end lost 0 bases, the J end lost 5 bases, and 16 bases lay between the germline ends. CDR3 protein: CASSEAPLGAGTGELFF. For the CDR3, the DNA is TGTGCCAGCAGTGAAGCCCCGTTGGGGGCGGGGACCGGGGAGCTGTTTTTT.

This clone was found a few times. The chain employs TRBV7-9 and TRBJ1-1, with D maybe TRBD1 (5 bases). Germline loops: CDR1 SEHNR, CDR2 FQNEAQ (reference sequence). There are 12 residues in the CDR3. V dropped 5 bases and J dropped 8 bases, with 12 bases sitting between them. Here the CDR3 reads CASSDGTGEAFF. CDR3 nucleotide sequence: TGTGCCAGCAGCGACGGGACGGGCGAAGCTTTCTTT.

V gene TRBV2 combines with J gene TRBJ1-3; perhaps TRBD1 as D (6 bases). The CDR3 is 14 amino acids. The germline CDR1 and CDR2 sequences are SNHLY and FYNNEI. Trimming left V 6 bases short and J 2 bases short, with 11 bases between. The CDR3 protein is CASRMQGTGNTIYF. DNA of the CDR3: TGTGCCAGCAGGATGCAGGGGACTGGAAACACCATATATTTT.

Only one count was recorded for this clone. The rearrangement joins TRBV3-1 (or the pseudogene TRBV3-2) to TRBJ1-2; tentative D call: TRBD1 (5 bases). The CDR3 length is 11 residues. The germline V gene has CDR1 LGHDT and CDR2 YNNKEL (reference sequence). V lost 6 bases and J lost 4, with 6 bases in between. The CDR3 loop is CASRGTYGYTF. The CDR3 DNA is TGTGCCAGCAGGGGGACCTATGGCTACACCTTC.

This sequence joins TRBV29-1 and TRBJ1-2; 9 bases line up with TRBD1. From germline, CDR1 is SQVTM and CDR2 ANQGSEA. The CDR3 has 13 amino acids. The V and J ends lost 7 bases and 3 bases, in that order; junction bases with no gene match: 6. The chain's CDR3 is CSAGRDRDYGYTF. For the CDR3, the DNA is TGCAGCGCTGGCCGGGACAGGGACTATGGCTACACCTTC.

V usage is TRBV21-1 and J usage is TRBJ1-2; the table's D call, TRBD1, has no DNA check behind it. TRBV21-1 is a known pseudogene. The length of the CDR3 is 17 residues. In nucleotides, the CDR3 is TGTGCCAGCAGCTCAGCAAAGGAGGGACAGGTTCTCTATGGCTACACCTTC. This sequence encodes CASSSAKEGQVLYGYTF.

The CDR3 is CSVDSSGRGNEQFF. CDR3 nucleotides: TGCAGCGTTGATTCCAGCGGGAGAGGGAATGAGCAGTTCTTC. The genes are TRBV29-1 and TRBJ2-1; 8 bases fit TRBD2. The CDR3 is 14 residues long. CDR1 and CDR2 (germline): SQVTM, ANQGSEA. The V gene end was trimmed by 3 bases and the J gene end by 7 bases; junction bases not matched to a gene: 8.

This chain links TRBV11-2 with TRBJ2-3, with D unclear. Looked up from germline, CDR1 is SGHAT and CDR2 is FQNNGV. The CDR3 sequence is 15 residues long. Trimming shortened V by 5 bases and J by 4 bases, and 16 bases separated the two germline ends. The CDR3 protein is CASSTTSLVADTQYF. Here the CDR3 DNA reads TGTGCCAGCAGCACAACCTCCCTGGTAGCAGATACGCAGTATTTT.

This chain uses TRBV9 with TRBJ1-1; D is perhaps TRBD1 (5 bases). V lost 4 bases to trimming and J lost 0 bases, with 7 bases between them. CDR1 is SGDLS and CDR2 is YYNGEE in the germline V gene. The CDR3 is made up of 13 amino acids. This chain's CDR3 is CASSRGMNTEAFF. CDR3 bases: TGTGCCAGCAGCAGGGGTATGAACACTGAAGCTTTCTTT.

The V gene is TRBV5-8, the J gene TRBJ1-1, with 7 nucleotides matching TRBD1. Germline-derived CDR1 and CDR2 are SGHTS and YDEGEE. The CDR3 extends over 15 amino acids. V gave up 5 bases and J gave up 6 bases; unmatched junction bases: 13. The CDR3 nucleotides read TGTGCCAGCAGTCCACGAGACAGGGCTGGCGCTGAAGCTTTCTTT. Translation: CASSPRDRAGAEAFF. Full variable domain (outside the CDR3, taken from reference TRBV5-8 and TRBJ1-1): EAGVTQSPTHLIKTRGQQATLRCSPISGHTSVYWYQQALGLGLQFLLWYDEGEERNRGNFPPRFSGRQFPNYSSELNVNALELEDSALYLCASSPRDRAGAEAFFGQGTRLTVV.